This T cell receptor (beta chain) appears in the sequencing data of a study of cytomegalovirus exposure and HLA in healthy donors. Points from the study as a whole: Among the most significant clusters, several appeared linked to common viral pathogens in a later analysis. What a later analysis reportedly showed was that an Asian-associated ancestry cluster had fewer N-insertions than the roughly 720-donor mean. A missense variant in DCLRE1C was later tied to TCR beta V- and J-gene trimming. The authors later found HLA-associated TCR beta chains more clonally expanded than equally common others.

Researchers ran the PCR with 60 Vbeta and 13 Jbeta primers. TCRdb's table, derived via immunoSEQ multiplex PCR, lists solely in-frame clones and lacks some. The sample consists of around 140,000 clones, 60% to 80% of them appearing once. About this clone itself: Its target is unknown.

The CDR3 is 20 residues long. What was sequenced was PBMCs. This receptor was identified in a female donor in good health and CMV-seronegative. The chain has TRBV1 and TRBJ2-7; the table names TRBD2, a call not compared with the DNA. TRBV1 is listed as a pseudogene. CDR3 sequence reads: CTSSHRLAGGADRESYEQYF. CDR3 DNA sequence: TGCACCAGCAGCCACCGATTAGCGGGAGGCGCGGACAGAGAGTCCTACGAGCAGTACTTC.